The clone carrying this T cell receptor beta chain appeared once. Its antigen is not identified. These data come from a study of cytomegalovirus exposure and HLA in healthy donors. Whole-study findings and limits: In an earlier analysis, about 87% or about 30%: the productive usage of most TCR beta V segments. Some V segments, TRBV6-2 and TRBV6-3 among them, were indistinguishable and were therefore excluded. The authors listed 150 to 200 TCR beta chains as cytomegalovirus-associated.

V shed 3 bases, J shed 10 bases, and the junction held 12 bases outside the gene matches. The CDR3 has 15 residues. Germline assignment: CDR1 SGHNT and CDR2 YENEEA. PCR used 60 Vbeta primers and 13 Jbeta primers. Libraries were prepared by immunoSEQ multiplex PCR; TCRdb keeps only in-frame clonotypes and omits some of them. Among about 180,000 clones, almost 80% were seen once, and the ten largest hold 6.3%. Healthy bone marrow donors made up the cohort. This receptor was identified in a man aged 35-49 years in good health and CMV-seropositive. The sequenced sample was PBMCs. The rearrangement joins TRBV11-3 to TRBJ2-3, with 8 bases lining up with TRBD2. The CDR3: CASSFGTSLGSAQYF. The CDR3 DNA reads TGTGCCAGCAGCTTCGGGACTAGTTTAGGGTCGGCGCAGTATTTT.